These 10 T cell receptor beta chains originate from one sample sequenced in a study of blood T cell repertoires in COVID-19. The data were produced by immunoSEQ multiplex PCR, yet TCRdb's version contains in-frame clones alone and is incomplete. The sample shows 75,000 to 90,000 clones, about 82% of them seen only once. The specimen sequenced was peripheral blood. These receptors originate from a man of 80 years or more with active or convalescent COVID-19.

This clone was observed a handful of times. The chain couples TRBV6-6 to TRBJ1-2, with D perhaps matching TRBD1 (5 bases). The CDR3 is 13 residues long. The germline V and J ends were trimmed by 6 bases and 6 bases, with 14 bases remaining between them. The V gene's germline CDR1 is MNHNY and CDR2 SVGAGI (reference sequence). CDR3 sequence reads: CASSPTGSDGYTF. The DNA for the CDR3 is TGTGCCAGCAGCCCTACAGGATCAGATGGCTACACCTTC.

The V gene is TRBV19, the J gene TRBJ2-2, with 9 bases identical to TRBD1. CDR3 size: 15 residues. The germline CDR1 and CDR2 sequences are LNHDA and SQIVND (reference sequence). The V and J ends lost 3 bases and 7 bases, in that order; junction bases with no gene match: 6. CDR3 nucleotide sequence: TGTGCCAGTAGTATTATGACAGGGGGGTTCGGGGAGCTGTTTTTT. Protein sequence: CASSIMTGGFGELFF.

Regarding this clone: A much larger clone differs by one base, so this may be a read error. Other nucleotide sequences in the sample specify the same CDR3. The J gene is TRBJ2-3, the V gene TRBV5-4; 10 bases match TRBD1. Trimming at V came to 4 bases and at J to 2 bases, leaving 4 bases not matched to a gene. The CDR3 runs 15 residues. Germline values: CDR1 SGHNT, CDR2 YYREEE (reference sequence). The CDR3 nucleotides read TGTGCCAGCAGCCTGGACAGGGGGAACACAGATACGCAGTATTTT. This encodes CASSLDRGNTDTQYF.

This chain joins TRBV18 and TRBJ1-2; D gene unclear. V lost 2 bases and J lost 1, with 8 bases in between. This CDR3 contains 14 residues. The germline gives CDR1 KGHSH, CDR2 LQKENI. The CDR3, as DNA: TGTGCCAGCTCACCAGCCCAACTTAACTATGGCTACACCTTC. It codes for CASSPAQLNYGYTF.

This chain uses TRBV5-6 with TRBJ2-7; D call uncertain. V was cut by 4 bases and J by 0 bases, with 23 bases left in between. Germline V gene data show CDR1 as SGHDT and CDR2 as YYEEEE. CDR3 length: 18 amino acids. CDR3 loop: CASSTTTPSAAYSYEQYV. The DNA for the CDR3 is TGTGCCAGCAGCACTACCACCCCCTCAGCTGCTTACTCCTACGAGCAGTACGTC.

This clone appeared once. The chain is built from TRBV18 and TRBJ2-3; 8 nucleotides align to TRBD1. Per the germline V gene, CDR1 is KGHSH and CDR2 is LQKENI. Trimming took 6 bases from V and 3 from J; bases not matched to a gene: 5. The CDR3 length is 14 residues. CDR3 protein: CASSNGQGTDTQYF. For the CDR3, the DNA is TGTGCCAGCTCGAACGGACAGGGAACAGATACGCAGTATTTT.

This clone was found once. The chain combines TRBV27 with TRBJ1-3; perhaps TRBD1 as D (5 bases). V gave up 5 bases and J gave up 0 bases, with 11 bases separating them. From germline, CDR1 is MNHEY and CDR2 SMNVEV (reference sequence). CDR3 length: 15 residues. CDR3 DNA sequence: TGTGCCAGCAGTCAGACAGCTAACTCTGGAAACACCATATATTTT. Protein: CASSQTANSGNTIYF.

This rearrangement joins TRBV6-5 to TRBJ1-1, with 9 positions matching TRBD1. V lost 5 bases, J lost 4 bases, and 8 bases stayed unmatched. The CDR3 loop spans 15 amino acids. Germline CDR1 and CDR2: MNHEY and SVGAGI. CDR3 in DNA: TGTGCCAGCAGTCGCGGACAGGGGCTGCCCACTGAAGCTTTCTTT. It encodes CASSRGQGLPTEAFF.

This clone appeared a single time. The chain couples TRBV27 to TRBJ1-5; tentative D call: TRBD1 (5 bases). With 5 bases removed from V and 0 bases from J, the gap between germline ends came to 14 bases. The CDR3 sequence is 16 residues long. Germline assignment: CDR1 MNHEY and CDR2 SMNVEV (reference sequence). This chain's CDR3 is CASSPRGSYSNQPQHF. Here the CDR3 DNA reads TGTGCCAGCAGTCCCCGGGGGTCTTATAGCAATCAGCCCCAGCATTTT.

This clone has only a few counts. The V and J genes are TRBV27 and TRBJ1-5; TRBD1 matches 8 bases. CDR1 and CDR2 (germline): MNHEY, SMNVEV (reference sequence). The ends lost 5 bases at V and 7 bases at J; junction bases unmatched: 10. This CDR3 comprises 15 residues. CDR3 region: CASSADRDVGQPQHF. CDR3 sequence (DNA): TGTGCCAGCAGTGCGGACAGGGACGTCGGGCAGCCCCAGCATTTT.